This T cell receptor (beta chain) came from a study of graft-versus-host responses after intestinal transplantation. Study-level findings and limits: GvH clones detected in recipient marrow included some appearing first in ileum or blood.

Some clones are missing from TCRdb's copy, which holds only in-frame ones; the method was immunoSEQ multiplex PCR. The sample has 90,000 to 150,000 clones; around 96% are singletons. In regard to this clone: Its antigen remains unknown.

The CDR3 length is 16 residues. Deletions cut 10 bases from V and 4 bases from J, with 23 bases between. In germline, CDR1 is LNHDA, CDR2 SQIVND (reference sequence). The chain links TRBV19 to TRBJ1-5; D not resolved. The specimen was unstimulated CD8+ T cells sorted from spleen or lymph node cells, collected before intestinal transplant. This clonotype was obtained from a human donor who received an intestinal transplant. The CDR3 spells CATSGLSGPANQPQHF. CDR3 in DNA: TGTGCCACCAGTGGGCTATCCGGGCCTGCAAATCAGCCCCAGCATTTT.